What follows are 25 T cell receptor beta chains derived from one specimen sequenced in a study of T cells expressing NK-cell markers. From its re-call of the 5' RACE reads, TCRdb lists each CDR3 protein once, without DNA. The clone table shows around 470,000 distinct CDR3 sequences, with the ten largest holding more than 1.4%. Input material: blood T cells: a sorted CD56 or NKG2C T cell subset, CD4+ or CD8+ T cells, or bulk PBMC T cells (not recorded which). The receptor source for this set is a woman between 50 and 59 years old in good health.

The genes are TRBV12-3 or TRBV12-4 and TRBJ2-2; TCRdb lists TRBD1, though no DNA is available to test this call. This CDR3 spans 14 amino acids. The CDR3 spells CASSLGRATGELFF.

V gene TRBV9 combines with J gene TRBJ2-5; without DNA, the TCRdb call of TRBD1 cannot be checked. This CDR3 spans 19 amino acids. Germline CDR1 and CDR2: SGDLS and YYNGEE. The CDR3: CASSVGPGQGTSGQETQYF. Full variable domain (remainder filled in from reference TRBV9 and TRBJ2-5): DSGVTQTPKHLITATGQRVTLRCSPRSGDLSVYWYQQSLDQGLQFLIQYYNGEERAKGNILERFSAQQFPDLHSELNLSSLELGDSALYFCASSVGPGQGTSGQETQYFGPGTRLLVL.

The chain combines TRBV11-3 with TRBJ2-1. This CDR3 comprises 13 residues. CDR1 is SGHNT and CDR2 is YENEEA in the germline V gene. Here the CDR3 reads CASSRQIGDEQFF.

The chain has TRBV6-6 and TRBJ2-7; TCRdb outputs TRBD1, but without DNA this stays unchecked. The CDR3 contains 13 residues. The germline V gene has CDR1 MNHNY and CDR2 SVGAGI (reference sequence). CDR3 region: CASSQDRDREQYF.

The rearrangement links TRBV18 to TRBJ2-3. Germline V lookup: CDR1 KGHSH, CDR2 LQKENI. The CDR3 loop spans 14 amino acids. The chain's CDR3 is CASSPLISTDTQYF.

The chain links TRBV9 to TRBJ2-7; TCRdb's assignment of TRBD2 cannot be checked, as there is no DNA. The CDR3 covers 13 residues. Germline CDR1 is SGDLS and CDR2 is YYNGEE. The CDR3 sequence: CASSVEEGGEQYF.

The gene calls are TRBV4-1 and TRBJ1-5. Germline V lookup: CDR1 MGHRA, CDR2 YSYEKL. The CDR3 consists of 15 residues. CDR3 residues: CASSQADGPNQPQHF.

The genes are TRBV14 and TRBJ2-6; TCRdb names TRBD2, which stays unverified in the absence of DNA. There are 17 residues in the CDR3. Germline V gene lookup returns CDR1 SGHDN and CDR2 FVKESK. The CDR3: CASSFGLAGPGANVLTF. Drawing the rest from reference TRBV14 and TRBJ2-6, the complete variable domain is EAGVTQFPSHSVIEKGQTVTLRCDPISGHDNLYWYRRVMGKEIKFLLHFVKESKQDESGMPNNRFLAERTGGTYSTLKVQPAELEDSGVYFCASSFGLAGPGANVLTFGAGSRLTVL.

CDR3 in amino acids: CATSDPGLAGSSYNEQFF. This chain connects TRBV24-1 to TRBJ2-1; TCRdb gives TRBD2 as the D gene, but with no DNA this cannot be confirmed. The CDR3 is made up of 18 amino acids. CDR1 is KGHDR and CDR2 is SFDVKD in the germline V gene.

The chain uses TRBV5-1 and TRBJ2-1; TCRdb gives TRBD2 as the D gene, but with no DNA this cannot be confirmed. The CDR3 has 20 amino acids. Per germline, CDR1 SGHRS and CDR2 YFSETQ. Here the CDR3 reads CASSFSPGLAGYPYNSEQFF. The full variable domain, its missing parts supplied by reference TRBV5-1 and TRBJ2-1, is KAGVTQTPRYLIKTRGQQVTLSCSPISGHRSVSWYQQTPGQGLQFLFEYFSETQRNKGNFPGRFSGRQFSNSRSEMNVSTLELGDSALYLCASSFSPGLAGYPYNSEQFFGPGTRLTVL.

V and J are TRBV5-1 and TRBJ2-1; TCRdb lists TRBD1, though no DNA is available to test this call. This CDR3 is 12 amino acids long. From germline, CDR1 is SGHRS and CDR2 YFSETQ. CDR3 sequence: CASSQDRGEQFF.

The chain couples TRBV25-1 to TRBJ1-4; TCRdb picks TRBD1, but there is no DNA to check that call. Germline V gene lookup returns CDR1 MGHDK and CDR2 SYGVNS. This CDR3 region has 12 residues. CDR3 residues: CASSGINEKLFF.

This sequence joins TRBV11-2 and TRBJ1-1. The CDR3 has 14 residues. Germline CDR1 reads SGHAT; CDR2 reads FQNNGV. CDR3 loop: CASSFEGSHTEAFF.

The V call is TRBV12-3 or TRBV12-4, the J call TRBJ1-1. The CDR3 is 13 residues long. The CDR3: CASSLKGNTEAFF.

The chain employs TRBV5-1 and TRBJ2-7. The CDR3 consists of 15 residues. The germline CDR1 and CDR2 sequences are SGHRS and YFSETQ. The CDR3: CASSLAVDSSSKQYF.

V and J are TRBV12-3 or TRBV12-4 and TRBJ1-5; as DNA is missing, the TRBD1 call by TCRdb cannot be tested. The CDR3 totals 13 residues. This CDR3 is CASSWVGDQPQHF.

This chain uses TRBV12-3 or TRBV12-4 with TRBJ2-7. This CDR3 spans 14 amino acids. CDR3 region: CASRMEGFPHEQYF.

The CDR3 loop reads CASSRRPESEAFF. The rearrangement joins TRBV6-5 to TRBJ1-1; TCRdb picks TRBD1, but there is no DNA to check that call. From germline, CDR1 is MNHEY and CDR2 SVGAGI. This CDR3 has 13 amino acids.

This chain connects TRBV11-2 to TRBJ2-2; TCRdb indicates TRBD1, and absent DNA this call remains unverified. The germline gives CDR1 SGHAT, CDR2 FQNNGV. The CDR3 has 15 amino acids. The CDR3 reads CASSPGTGGIGELFF.

V usage is TRBV12-3 or TRBV12-4 and J usage is TRBJ1-2. This CDR3 is 11 amino acids long. CDR3 sequence reads: CASSTRDGYTF.

The J gene is TRBJ2-4, the V gene TRBV15; TCRdb calls TRBD1, which cannot be checked without DNA. The CDR3 has 16 amino acids. Germline V CDR1 and CDR2: LNHNV, YYDKDF (reference sequence). CDR3 loop: CATSITGIGAKNIQYF.

The genes are TRBV27 and TRBJ2-7; TCRdb lists TRBD1, though no DNA is available to test this call. Germline lookup yields CDR1 MNHEY and CDR2 SMNVEV (reference sequence). The CDR3 totals 13 residues. The CDR3 sequence: CASSLNQGYEQYF.

CDR3 residues: CAEQGPHTEAFF. This chain joins TRBV30 and TRBJ1-1. The CDR3 totals 12 residues. Germline assignment: CDR1 GTSNPN and CDR2 SVGIG (reference sequence).

The chain links TRBV7-9 to TRBJ2-1; TCRdb returns TRBD1, unconfirmable since there is no DNA. Germline assignment: CDR1 SEHNR and CDR2 FQNEAQ (reference sequence). This CDR3 contains 12 residues. CDR3 protein: CATKPGGGEQFF.

This sequence joins TRBV10-3 and TRBJ2-1. The CDR3 loop spans 12 amino acids. Per germline, CDR1 ENHRY and CDR2 SYGVKD. CDR3 sequence reads: CAISEVNFEQFF.